A selection of T cell receptor beta chains follows, all from one sample in a study of tumor and adjacent non-tumor tissue in lung cancer. One entry per CDR3 protein results from TCRdb running MiXCR on the multiplex PCR reads. The sample consists of approximately 90,000 distinct CDR3 sequences, under 80% of them appearing once. The sample was distant non-tumor lung tissue. The receptors derive from a woman aged 45-65 years with non-small cell lung cancer. The CDR3 runs from the conserved cysteine through the conserved F or W. The order of the fields is J gene, CDR3 length, V gene, CDR3 protein.

J: TRBJ1-3; length: 17; V: TRBV5-1; CDR3: CASSLRQGAGSGDTIYF
J: TRBJ2-3; length: 13; V: TRBV11-2; CDR3: CTSSSESEDTQYF
J: TRBJ2-5; length: 17; V: TRBV7-8; CDR3: CASSLDRTGGSEGTQYF
J: TRBJ1-1; length: 14; V: TRBV4-1; CDR3: CASSHRTGDTEAVF
J: TRBJ2-1; length: 15; V: TRBV4-2; CDR3: CASSQVDGGTCEQFF
J: TRBJ1-3; length: 13; V: TRBV19; CDR3: CASTDRAGNTIYF
J: TRBJ1-2; length: 17; V: TRBV24-1; CDR3: CATSDVGSGGSLDGYTF
J: TRBJ2-1; length: 19; V: TRBV6-5; CDR3: CASRPSGTSRSSMYNEQFF
J: TRBJ2-5; length: 15; V: TRBV29-1; CDR3: CSVAGTGVLTETQYF
J: TRBJ2-4; length: 17; V: TRBV12-3/TRBV12-4; CDR3: CANSPYGGVVAKNIQNF
J: TRBJ2-2; length: 17; V: TRBV10-3; CDR3: CAISALTGDSRKRELLF
J: TRBJ2-7; length: 15; V: TRBV4-1; CDR3: CASSHGQSTPYEQYF
J: TRBJ2-1; length: 15; V: TRBV12-3/TRBV12-4; CDR3: CDSSSPGRRSNEQFF
J: TRBJ2-7; length: 14; V: TRBV6-5; CDR3: CASTPRQRSYEKYF
J: TRBJ1-1; length: 14; V: TRBV20-1; CDR3: CSARDGHMNTEALF
J: TRBJ2-7; length: 14; V: TRBV4-1; CDR3: CARSHRRGAFEQYF
J: TRBJ2-3; length: 14; V: TRBV10-3; CDR3: CAVSDRAVTDTQYF
J: TRBJ2-6; length: 17; V: TRBV12-3/TRBV12-4; CDR3: CASSLRLGSSGTNVLTF
J: TRBJ2-7; length: 14; V: TRBV5-1; CDR3: CASSLRGRSDEQYF
J: TRBJ2-1; length: 14; V: TRBV29-1; CDR3: CSVGSGGRGNVQSF
J: TRBJ2-3; length: 15; V: TRBV20-1; CDR3: CSAPELEGGPDTQYF
J: TRBJ2-2; length: 12; V: TRBV6-5; CDR3: CTCSSQAGELFF
J: TRBJ2-3; length: 15; V: TRBV6-5; CDR3: CASSLEGMPTDTQYF
J: TRBJ2-2; length: 16; V: TRBV4-2; CDR3: CASSLAGARNTGELFF
J: TRBJ2-1; length: 16; V: TRBV5-8; CDR3: CASSLEVPVDENEQFF
J: TRBJ2-7; length: 15; V: TRBV28; CDR3: CASSSRQVAYYEQYF
J: TRBJ1-2; length: 12; V: TRBV29-1; CDR3: CSATKGDYAYIF
J: TRBJ2-5; length: 14; V: TRBV20-1; CDR3: CSARTGDPGEAQYF
J: TRBJ2-3; length: 10; V: TRBV29-1; CDR3: CRVDSPTQYF
J: TRBJ1-5; length: 15; V: TRBV7-2; CDR3: CASSLGDPSNQVQHF
J: TRBJ1-5; length: 14; V: TRBV10-3; CDR3: CAISVEDSNQPQQF
J: TRBJ2-2; length: 17; V: TRBV10-3; CDR3: CANSTLAGDSRKRELFF
J: TRBJ2-1; length: 13; V: TRBV29-1; CDR3: CSVACRNYNEQFF
J: TRBJ1-5; length: 14; V: TRBV4-1; CDR3: CASRQQEYNQPQHF
J: TRBJ2-7; length: 14; V: TRBV11-2; CDR3: CANSLTDTTYEQYF
J: TRBJ2-4; length: 16; V: TRBV6-6; CDR3: CVSSSGEGKFRNTQYF
J: TRBJ2-2; length: 12; V: TRBV6-5; CDR3: CASNGRTGELFF